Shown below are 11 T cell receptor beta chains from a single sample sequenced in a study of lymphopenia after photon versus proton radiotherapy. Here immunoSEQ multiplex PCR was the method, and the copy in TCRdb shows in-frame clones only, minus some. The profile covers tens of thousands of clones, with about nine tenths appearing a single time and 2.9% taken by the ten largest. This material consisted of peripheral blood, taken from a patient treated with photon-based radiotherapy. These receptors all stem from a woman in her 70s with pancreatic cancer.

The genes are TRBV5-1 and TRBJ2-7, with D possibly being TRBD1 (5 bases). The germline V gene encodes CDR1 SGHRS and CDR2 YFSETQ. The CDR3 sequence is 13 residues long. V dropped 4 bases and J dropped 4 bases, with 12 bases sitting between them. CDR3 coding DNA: TGCGCCAGCAGCGCCAGGGTCGATTACGAGCAGTACTTC. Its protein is CASSARVDYEQYF.

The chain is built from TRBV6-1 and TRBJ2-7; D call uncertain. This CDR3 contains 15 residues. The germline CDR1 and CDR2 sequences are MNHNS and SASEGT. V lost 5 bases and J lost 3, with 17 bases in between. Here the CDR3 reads CASSTLIVPNYEQYF. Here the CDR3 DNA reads TGTGCCAGCAGTACGTTAATAGTCCCGAACTACGAGCAGTACTTC.

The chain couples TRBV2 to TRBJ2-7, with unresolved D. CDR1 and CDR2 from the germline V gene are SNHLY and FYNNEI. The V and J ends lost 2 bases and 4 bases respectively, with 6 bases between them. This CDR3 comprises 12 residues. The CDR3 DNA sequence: TGTGCCAGCAGTGAACTGATGTACGAGCAGTACTTC. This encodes CASSELMYEQYF.

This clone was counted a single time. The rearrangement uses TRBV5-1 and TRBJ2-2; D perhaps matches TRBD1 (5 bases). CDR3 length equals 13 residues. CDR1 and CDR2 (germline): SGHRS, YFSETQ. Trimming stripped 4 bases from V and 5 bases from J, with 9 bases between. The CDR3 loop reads CASSVDTTGELFF. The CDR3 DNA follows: TGCGCCAGCAGCGTGGACACTACCGGGGAGCTGTTTTTT.

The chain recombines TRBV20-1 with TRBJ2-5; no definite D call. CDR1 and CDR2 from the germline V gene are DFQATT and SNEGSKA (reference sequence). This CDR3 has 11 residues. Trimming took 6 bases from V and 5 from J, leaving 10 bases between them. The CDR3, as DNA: TGCAGTGCCCTTCTAGGGGAGACCCAGTACTTC. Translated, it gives CSALLGETQYF.

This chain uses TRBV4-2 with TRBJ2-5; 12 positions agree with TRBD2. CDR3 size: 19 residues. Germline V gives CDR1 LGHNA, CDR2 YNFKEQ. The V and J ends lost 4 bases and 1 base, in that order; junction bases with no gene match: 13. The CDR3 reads CASSRSGDLAGGIQETQYF. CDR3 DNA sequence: TGTGCCAGCAGCCGAAGCGGAGACCTAGCGGGAGGGATCCAAGAGACCCAGTACTTC.

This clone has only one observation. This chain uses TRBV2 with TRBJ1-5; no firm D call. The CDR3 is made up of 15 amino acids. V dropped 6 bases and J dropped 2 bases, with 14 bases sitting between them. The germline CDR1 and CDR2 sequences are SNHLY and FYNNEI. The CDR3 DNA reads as TGTGCCAGCAGGGAGCTTGGAATGGGCAATCAGCCCCAGCATTTT. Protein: CASRELGMGNQPQHF. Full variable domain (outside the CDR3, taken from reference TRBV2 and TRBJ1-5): EPEVTQTPSHQVTQMGQEVILRCVPISNHLYFYWYRQILGQKVEFLVSFYNNEISEKSEIFDDQFSVERPDGSNFTLKIRSTKLEDSAMYFCASRELGMGNQPQHFGDGTRLSIL.

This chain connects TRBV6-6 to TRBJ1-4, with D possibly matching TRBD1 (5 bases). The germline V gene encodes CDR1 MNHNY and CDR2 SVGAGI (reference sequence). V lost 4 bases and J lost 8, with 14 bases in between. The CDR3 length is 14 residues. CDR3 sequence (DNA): TGTGCCAGCAGTTTGCGGGGGGAGGGCGAAAAACTGTTTTTT. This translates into CASSLRGEGEKLFF.

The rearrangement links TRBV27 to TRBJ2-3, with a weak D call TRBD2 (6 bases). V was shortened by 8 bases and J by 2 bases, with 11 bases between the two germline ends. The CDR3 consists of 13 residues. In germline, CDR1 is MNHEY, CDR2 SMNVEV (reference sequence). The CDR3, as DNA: TGTGCCAGCGGAGGGGACTCCACAGATACGCAGTATTTT. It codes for CASGGDSTDTQYF.

The CDR3 loop is CASSDGGLAGGLYEQYF. The CDR3 coding sequence is TGTGCCAGCAGTGATGGAGGACTAGCGGGAGGGCTCTACGAGCAGTACTTC. The chain employs TRBV6-1 and TRBJ2-7; 15 bases are a match to TRBD2. The CDR3 is made up of 17 amino acids. Germline loops: CDR1 MNHNS, CDR2 SASEGT. V gave up 3 bases and J gave up 3 bases; unmatched junction bases: 6.

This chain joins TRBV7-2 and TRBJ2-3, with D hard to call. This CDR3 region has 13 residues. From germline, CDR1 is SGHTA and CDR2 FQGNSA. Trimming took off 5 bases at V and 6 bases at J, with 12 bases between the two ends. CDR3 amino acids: CASSPRLMDTQYF. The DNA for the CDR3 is TGTGCCAGCAGCCCGAGACTCATGGATACGCAGTATTTT.